These 2 T cell receptor beta chains were sequenced from one sample in a study of neurological immune-mediated disorders. MiXCR, run by TCRdb on the 5' RACE reads, gives a single entry per CDR3 protein. The sample lists roughly 53,000 distinct CDR3 sequences; 6.5% to 8.5% were seen once. Time point denoted: longitudinal time-point 3. Sample: PBMCs. These receptors were collected from a woman between 40 and 55 years old in good health.

This clonotype was observed many times. An end of the junction differs from the germline gene, which may be a read error. J is TRBJ1-1 and V is TRBV29-1, with 7 bases fitting TRBD1. The CDR3 contains 17 residues. CDR1 is SQVTM and CDR2 is ANQGSEA in the germline V gene. CDR3: CSVEATGWVEVVNRGIF. DNA of the CDR3: TGCAGCGTTGAAGCAACGGGGTGGGTCGAGGTGGTAAACAGGGGTATCTTT.

The chain employs TRBV30 and TRBJ2-1; D is unclear. V was shortened by 7 bases and J by 9 bases, with 22 bases between the two germline ends. This CDR3 has 14 amino acids. Germline loops: CDR1 GTSNPN, CDR2 SVGIG (reference sequence). In DNA form, the CDR3 reads TGTGCCTCCACCGAAACGTCCTCCCTGGGTGAGCAGTTCTTC. Translated, it gives CASTETSSLGEQFF.